This record concerns one T cell receptor beta chain sequence. This specimen belongs to a study of shared clonotypes between healthy human individuals. Measured with immunoSEQ multiplex PCR; TCRdb has only the in-frame clones, and not every one. The data show millions of clones, 90% to 95% seen once. CDR1 and CDR2 from the germline V gene are MNHNS and SASEGT. There are 14 residues in the CDR3. V was cut by 4 bases and J by 1 base, with 10 bases left in between. Sequencing used naive CD4+ T cells sorted from blood. As for subset: CD45RA+ positively selected. The chain links TRBV6-1 to TRBJ2-5; no definite D call. The sequence was collected from a man between 18 and 35 years old in good health. The CDR3 DNA is TGTGCCAGCAGTGTTGAAATGGCCCAAGAGACCCAGTACTTC. Encoded protein: CASSVEMAQETQYF.